This T cell receptor beta chain was sequenced during a study of blood T cell repertoires in COVID-19. Study overall: COVID-19 samples from acute and convalescent phases originated in the United States, Italy and Spain. PBMCs, B-cell-depleted T cells, or T cells provided the cDNA or gDNA that made up the material.

Study processing details: How many nucleated cells were present was estimated from reference gene primer amplification. Only in-frame clones appear in the TCRdb table, and some are missing; sequencing was by immunoSEQ multiplex PCR. V, J and clone size derive from that table, while D and trimming were established from the DNA sequence. Of approximately 50,000 clones listed, roughly 88% are singletons. The CDR3 length is 16 residues. The V end was cut by 3 bases, the J end by 7 bases, with 16 bases between. Looked up from germline, CDR1 is SNHLY and CDR2 is FYNNEI. The rearrangement links TRBV2 to TRBJ1-6, with a tentative D call TRBD1 (5 bases). The TCR comes from an elderly woman with acute or convalescent COVID-19. Sequenced: peripheral blood. The CDR3 reads CASSDTPRGGNSPLHF. CDR3 sequence (DNA): TGTGCCAGCAGTGACACACCTCGGGGGGGGAATTCACCCCTCCACTTT. The full variable domain, completed using reference TRBV2 and TRBJ1-6, is EPEVTQTPSHQVTQMGQEVILRCVPISNHLYFYWYRQILGQKVEFLVSFYNNEISEKSEIFDDQFSVERPDGSNFTLKIRSTKLEDSAMYFCASSDTPRGGNSPLHFGNGTRLTVT.